A single sample is the source of the 27 T cell receptor beta chains below, sequenced in a study of blood T cells in healthy people across ages. It was with a sample-barcoded 5' primer and a J-beta primer mix that a second PCR of roughly 7 to 12 cycles was run. TCRdb used MiXCR to reprocess the 5' RACE reads, holding one entry per CDR3 protein. The table has 1.2 million to 1.5 million distinct CDR3 sequences, approximately 59% seen once. Material for sequencing was blood. The receptors here all came from a man younger than 35 in good health.

The table lists this clonotype with a few counts. The rearrangement links TRBV9 to TRBJ2-3, with a possible D match to TRBD1 (6 bases). The V end lost 3 bases, the J end lost 2 bases, and 13 bases lay between the germline ends. The length of the CDR3 is 15 residues. From germline, CDR1 is SGDLS and CDR2 YYNGEE. Here the CDR3 reads CASSAQGLDTDTQYF. Here the CDR3 DNA reads TGTGCCAGCAGCGCCCAGGGGCTGGACACAGATACGCAGTATTTT.

A note on this clonotype: The junction departs from the called germline gene at one end, perhaps through a read error. The chain combines TRBV6-5 with TRBJ2-2; D possibly uses TRBD1 or TRBD2 (5 bases each). In germline, CDR1 is MNHEY, CDR2 SVGAGI. This CDR3 comprises 13 residues. The chain's CDR3 is CASRRGVTGELFF. The DNA of the CDR3 is TGCGCCAGCAGACGAGGGGTGACCGGGGAGCTGTTTTTT.

This clonotype has a handful of counts. V is TRBV29-1 and J is TRBJ2-5; D possibly corresponds to TRBD2 (6 bases). The CDR3 runs to 13 residues. V lost 2 bases and J 5 bases, leaving 12 bases between the germline ends. Germline assignment: CDR1 SQVTM and CDR2 ANQGSEA. CDR3 sequence: CSVELEGLETQYF. CDR3 coding DNA: TGCAGCGTTGAATTGGAGGGGTTGGAGACCCAGTACTTC.

Only a few counts were recorded for this clonotype. The chain employs TRBV7-2 and TRBJ1-2, with 8 bases identical to TRBD1. Trimming cost V 1 base and J 8 bases; bases outside gene matches: 12. The CDR3 covers 16 residues. In germline, CDR1 is SGHTA, CDR2 FQGNSA. CDR3 DNA: TGTGCCAGCAGCTTAGTATATCGGCAGGGGGCCAGGGGCTACACCTTC. Its translation is CASSLVYRQGARGYTF.

The V call is TRBV7-8, the J call TRBJ1-1, with D hard to call. Germline CDR1 is SGHVS and CDR2 is FQNEAQ. The CDR3 runs to 13 residues. The V and J ends lost 5 bases and 1 base respectively, with 8 bases between them. In DNA form, the CDR3 reads TGTGCCAGCAGCCCTACTCAGAACACTGAAGCTTTCTTT. It translates to CASSPTQNTEAFF.

The chain uses TRBV29-1 and TRBJ1-3; no reliable D call. Germline CDR1 SQVTM, CDR2 ANQGSEA. The CDR3 runs to 13 residues. Trimming pared 4 bases from V and 0 bases from J, leaving 7 bases between. CDR3 in amino acids: CSVGQTSGNTIYF. The CDR3 DNA follows: TGCAGCGTTGGTCAGACCTCTGGAAACACCATATATTTT.

The rearrangement joins TRBV13 to TRBJ2-5, with 7 bases that match TRBD1. Germline V lookup: CDR1 PRHDT, CDR2 FYEKMQ (reference sequence). The CDR3 is 13 amino acids. V lost 5 bases to trimming and J lost 2 bases; unmatched junction nucleotides: 2. The DNA for the CDR3 is TGTGCCAGCAGCACACAGGGGCAAGAGACCCAGTACTTC. Translated, it gives CASSTQGQETQYF.

The chain is built from TRBV9 and TRBJ2-1; possibly TRBD1 for D (6 bases). Trimming cost V 3 bases and J 1 base, with 17 bases left between them. The CDR3 is 17 amino acids. Germline V gene sequence: CDR1 SGDLS, CDR2 YYNGEE. The CDR3 nucleotides are TGTGCCAGCAGCGCCTCCACCGGGACATATTCCTACAATGAGCAGTTCTTC. Its translation is CASSASTGTYSYNEQFF.

This clonotype was detected a few times. The genes are TRBV6-6 and TRBJ2-5; 9 bases are a match to TRBD2. The J segment lost 1 base and the V segment lost 0 bases, leaving 6 bases of the junction unmatched. Per the germline V gene, CDR1 is MNHNY and CDR2 is SVGAGI (reference sequence). The CDR3 covers 17 residues. In nucleotides, the CDR3 is TGTGCCAGCAGTTACTCTGGAGGCGGGGGGGCCCAAGAGACCCAGTACTTC. This gives the protein CASSYSGGGGAQETQYF.

This chain links TRBV3-1 with TRBJ2-5; 9 bases line up with TRBD1. TRBJ2-7 explains the end of the DNA better; the J call may be wrong. The germline CDR1 and CDR2 sequences are LGHDT and YNNKEL (reference sequence). The CDR3 has 16 residues. The CDR3 DNA is TGTGCCAGCAGCCGGAAACAGGGGGCGGTTTCCTACGAGCAGTACTTC. Protein: CASSRKQGAVSYEQYF.

The chain links TRBV20-1 to TRBJ1-2, with D unresolved. The CDR3 runs 10 residues. Trimming removed 4 bases from V and 5 bases from J, with 5 bases in between. CDR1 and CDR2 from the germline V gene are DFQATT and SNEGSKA (reference sequence). DNA of the CDR3: TGCAGTGCTATTTCTTATGGCTACACCTTC. The encoded protein is CSAISYGYTF.

V usage is TRBV9 and J usage is TRBJ2-5; D remains unclear. Germline loops: CDR1 SGDLS, CDR2 YYNGEE. The CDR3 extends over 14 amino acids. The V gene lost 0 bases and the J gene lost 4 bases, with 10 bases spanning the gap. The DNA of the CDR3 is TGTGCCAGCAGCGTAGCAAAGGTCGGAGAGACCCAGTACTTC. Translated, it gives CASSVAKVGETQYF. The whole variable domain, remainder taken from reference TRBV9 and TRBJ2-5, is DSGVTQTPKHLITATGQRVTLRCSPRSGDLSVYWYQQSLDQGLQFLIQYYNGEERAKGNILERFSAQQFPDLHSELNLSSLELGDSALYFCASSVAKVGETQYFGPGTRLLVL.

The V call is TRBV7-6, the J call TRBJ1-2; a weak D match, TRBD1 (6 bases). The CDR3 is 13 residues long. Germline CDR1 reads SGHVS; CDR2 reads FNYEAQ. V gave up 5 bases and J gave up 7 bases, with 14 bases separating them. The CDR3 spells CASSRRGGIGYTF. The DNA of the CDR3 is TGTGCCAGCAGCCGCCGAGGGGGGATTGGCTACACCTTC.

The rearrangement links TRBV20-1 to TRBJ2-7, with 7 nucleotides matching TRBD2. V lost 6 bases and J lost 3; bases outside the gene matches: 11. The CDR3 runs 14 residues. Germline lookup yields CDR1 DFQATT and CDR2 SNEGSKA (reference sequence). CDR3 sequence reads: CSAVAGGGSYEQYF. The CDR3 DNA is TGCAGTGCGGTAGCGGGTGGGGGGAGCTACGAGCAGTACTTC.

The chain combines TRBV4-2 with TRBJ2-3, with D possibly called TRBD1 or TRBD2 (6 bases each). The ends were cut back, 5 bases at V and 1 base at J, with 10 bases in the middle. CDR3 size: 14 residues. Germline lookup yields CDR1 LGHNA and CDR2 YNFKEQ. CDR3 loop: CASSRGEGTDTQYF. The CDR3 DNA sequence: TGTGCCAGCAGCAGGGGGGAAGGCACAGATACGCAGTATTTT.

This clonotype was recorded at least ten times. This chain connects TRBV11-2 to TRBJ2-1, with TRBD1 as a possible D gene (5 bases). CDR1 is SGHAT, CDR2 FQNNGV, per germline. CDR3 length: 13 residues. V lost 3 bases, J lost 3 bases, and 6 bases lay in between. CDR3 protein: CASSLTVYNEQFF. CDR3 coding DNA: TGTGCCAGCAGCTTGACAGTCTACAATGAGCAGTTCTTC.

This chain joins TRBV7-9 and TRBJ1-2; TRBD1 matches at 7 bases. In germline, CDR1 is SEHNR, CDR2 FQNEAQ (reference sequence). V dropped 6 bases and J dropped 3; count of bases not matched to a gene: 10. The CDR3 has 15 residues. CDR3 sequence: CASRGQADLDYGYTF. DNA for the CDR3: TGTGCCAGCAGAGGACAGGCCGATTTAGACTATGGCTACACCTTC.

This sequence joins TRBV6-5 and TRBJ2-3; 8 bases match TRBD1. The trim removed 0 bases at V and 0 bases at J, leaving 8 bases unmatched. This CDR3 is 18 amino acids long. Germline lookup yields CDR1 MNHEY and CDR2 SVGAGI. This chain's CDR3 is CASSYSPGQGTSTDTQYF. The CDR3 DNA reads TGTGCCAGCAGTTACTCCCCAGGACAGGGAACTAGCACAGATACGCAGTATTTT.

J is TRBJ2-7 and V is TRBV28; no firm D call. The CDR3 length is 11 residues. Trimming took off 5 bases at V and 7 bases at J, with 9 bases between the two ends. CDR1 is MDHEN, CDR2 SYDVKM, per germline. CDR3 protein: CASSRYEEQYF. As DNA, the CDR3 is TGTGCCAGCAGTCGGTACGAGGAGCAGTACTTC.

This chain links TRBV4-3 with TRBJ2-4; D is uncertain. V was cut by 0 bases and J by 1 base, with 10 bases left in between. The CDR3 is 16 amino acids. Germline V gene lookup returns CDR1 LGHNA and CDR2 YSLEER. CDR3 residues: CASSQDFSSAKNIQYF. DNA of the CDR3: TGCGCCAGCAGCCAAGATTTCAGCAGCGCCAAAAACATTCAGTACTTC.

In this sample, this clonotype turned up a few times. The rearrangement uses TRBV7-9 and TRBJ1-2, with 8 bases fitting TRBD1. The V gene end was trimmed by 3 bases and the J gene end by 7 bases; junction bases not matched to a gene: 7. CDR1 is SEHNR and CDR2 is FQNEAQ in the germline V gene (reference sequence). The length of the CDR3 is 14 residues. In nucleotides, the CDR3 is TGTGCCAGCAGCTTGGGGGGACAGGCTTCTGGCTACACCTTC. This translates into CASSLGGQASGYTF. Looking up the rest from reference TRBV7-9 and TRBJ1-2 gives the full variable domain: DTGVSQNPRHKITKRGQNVTFRCDPISEHNRLYWYRQTLGQGPEFLTYFQNEAQLEKSRLLSDRFSAERPKGSFSTLEIQRTEQGDSAMYLCASSLGGQASGYTFGSGTRLTVV.

J is TRBJ1-1 and V is TRBV2; D unclear. The CDR3 consists of 14 residues. Trimming removed 3 bases from V and 6 bases from J, with 14 bases in between. Per germline, CDR1 SNHLY and CDR2 FYNNEI. The CDR3 nucleotides are TGTGCCAGCAGTGATCCGGGTGGAGGACCTGAAGCTTTCTTT. Translation gives CASSDPGGGPEAFF.

The chain is built from TRBV29-1 and TRBJ2-5; weak D call: TRBD1 (6 bases). Trimming pared 4 bases from V and 1 base from J, leaving 16 bases between. The V gene's germline CDR1 is SQVTM and CDR2 ANQGSEA. The CDR3 totals 15 residues. In nucleotides, the CDR3 is TGCAGCGTTGGCGTTAGGTCAGGGGCCCAAGAGACCCAGTACTTC. Protein product: CSVGVRSGAQETQYF.

V usage is TRBV7-2 and J usage is TRBJ2-3, with 9 bases aligning to TRBD2. This CDR3 has 15 amino acids. Germline-derived CDR1 and CDR2 are SGHTA and FQGNSA. The V gene end was trimmed by 4 bases and the J gene end by 8 bases; junction bases not matched to a gene: 10. CDR3 residues: CASSWRSSGESTQYF. DNA for the CDR3: TGTGCCAGCAGCTGGCGCTCTAGCGGGGAGTCTACGCAGTATTTT.

The chain is built from TRBV4-2 and TRBJ1-2, with 8 nucleotides matching TRBD1. Germline assignment: CDR1 LGHNA and CDR2 YNFKEQ. The CDR3 totals 18 residues. The ends lost 4 bases at V and 0 bases at J; junction bases unmatched: 13. The CDR3 is CASSRNLDRAFPNYGYTF. The CDR3 nucleotides read TGTGCCAGCAGCCGCAATTTGGACAGGGCATTTCCTAACTATGGCTACACCTTC.

The chain carries TRBV20-1 and TRBJ2-1, with TRBD2 as a possible D gene (6 bases). CDR1 is DFQATT and CDR2 is SNEGSKA in the germline V gene (reference sequence). The CDR3 contains 13 residues. V was shortened by 0 bases and J by 10 bases, with 13 bases between the two germline ends. CDR3 loop: CSARDRGTFEQFF. The CDR3 coding sequence is TGCAGTGCTAGAGATCGGGGGACTTTCGAGCAGTTCTTC.

This clonotype was counted between two and nine times. The genes are TRBV16 and TRBJ1-2; 9 bases match TRBD1. V lost 2 bases to trimming and J lost 6 bases; unmatched junction nucleotides: 4. The germline gives CDR1 KGHSY, CDR2 FQNENV. The CDR3 has 14 amino acids. The CDR3: CASSQKQGADGYTF. In DNA, the CDR3 is TGTGCCAGCAGCCAAAAACAGGGGGCTGATGGCTACACCTTC.